The 8 T cell receptor beta chains listed next were all sequenced from one sample in a study of metastatic and nonmetastatic thyroid tumors. Treatment of any kind had been given to no patient before thyroid surgery. TCRdb reanalyzed the PCR reads via MiXCR. The table lists roughly 98,000 clones, more than 13% of them singletons. The sample consisted of blood. These receptors came from a female donor with papillary thyroid cancer or a benign thyroid nodule (not recorded which). Some clones in this sample may be carry-over from other donors' samples.

For this clone: A much larger clone differs by one base, so this may be a read error. This CDR3 is also generated by other DNA sequences in the sample. The V and J genes are TRBV15 and TRBJ2-2, with 9 bases fitting TRBD2. The length of the CDR3 is 17 residues. Looked up from germline, CDR1 is LNHNV and CDR2 is YYDKDF (reference sequence). In DNA, the CDR3 is TGTGCCACCAGCAGAGATCGGGCTAGCGGGAACACCGGTGAGCTGTTTTTT. Amino acid sequence: CATSRDRASGNTGELFF.

As regards this clone: The conserved phenylalanine or tryptophan normally closing the CDR3 is absent here, so this likely arose from a read error. The limits of the CDR3 on the DNA are not certain, so only TCRdb's listed CDR3 is given. This sequence joins TRBV7-8 and TRBJ2-7; TRBD2, the table's D call, was not compared with the DNA. The germline gives CDR1 SGHVS, CDR2 FQNEAQ. The length of the CDR3 is 10 amino acids, counting both ends. The CDR3 is CASSLKSGGG.

This clone was seen many times. J is TRBJ2-4 and V is TRBV6-2 or TRBV6-3, with a weak D call TRBD2 (5 bases). The CDR3 contains 14 residues. The germline CDR1 and CDR2 sequences are MNHEY and SVGEGT. The ends were cut back, 5 bases at V and 0 bases at J, with 8 bases in the middle. The CDR3 here is CASSGGRAKNIQYF. The DNA for the CDR3 is TGTGCCAGCAGTGGAGGTCGAGCCAAAAACATTCAGTACTTC.

This clone showed up many times. The gene calls are TRBV20-1 and TRBJ1-2, with 7 bases that match TRBD1. From germline, CDR1 is DFQATT and CDR2 SNEGSKA (reference sequence). The CDR3 has 15 residues. V dropped 3 bases and J dropped 4; count of bases not matched to a gene: 11. CDR3 residues: CSASGTARLGYGYTF. The CDR3 DNA is TGCAGTGCTAGCGGGACAGCCCGACTAGGCTATGGCTACACCTTC.

This clone came up many times. V gene TRBV11-1 combines with J gene TRBJ1-1, with 8 bases aligning to TRBD1. Germline values: CDR1 SGHAT, CDR2 FQDESV (reference sequence). The CDR3 is made up of 16 amino acids. V gave up 3 bases and J gave up 2 bases; unmatched junction bases: 8. CDR3 loop: CASSFYRGMGNTEAFF. CDR3 in DNA: TGTGCCAGCAGCTTTTACAGGGGGATGGGAAACACTGAAGCTTTCTTT.

This clone was counted ten times or more. This CDR3 is also generated by other DNA sequences in the sample. J is TRBJ1-6 and V is TRBV6-1, with D unclear. V was clipped by 5 bases and J by 10 bases, with 9 bases between them. The CDR3 runs to 12 residues. Per germline, CDR1 MNHNS and CDR2 SASEGT. CDR3: CASSLGLSPLHF. CDR3 DNA: TGTGCCAGCAGTCTTGGGCTATCACCCCTCCACTTT.

Many counts were recorded for this clone. At the DNA level, this CDR3 is encoded by other sequences in the same sample as well. The chain couples TRBV28 to TRBJ1-2; D gene ambiguous. V was clipped by 5 bases and J by 4 bases, with 8 bases between them. Per the germline V gene, CDR1 is MDHEN and CDR2 is SYDVKM. The CDR3 is 12 amino acids. This CDR3 is CASSQPPYGYTF. CDR3 nucleotides: TGTGCCAGCAGTCAACCTCCCTATGGCTACACCTTC.

This clone appeared many times. At one of its ends the junction is not consistent with the germline gene, which may arise from a read error. The sample holds other DNA sequences that translate to the same CDR3. The chain employs TRBV7-6 and TRBJ2-3, with TRBD1 matching 10 bases. There are 13 residues in the CDR3. Germline V gene data show CDR1 as SGHVS and CDR2 as FNYEAQ. CDR3 bases: TGTGCCAGCAGCTCGCTGGGACAGGGGATCAGCCCCTTT. It codes for CASSSLGQGISPF.